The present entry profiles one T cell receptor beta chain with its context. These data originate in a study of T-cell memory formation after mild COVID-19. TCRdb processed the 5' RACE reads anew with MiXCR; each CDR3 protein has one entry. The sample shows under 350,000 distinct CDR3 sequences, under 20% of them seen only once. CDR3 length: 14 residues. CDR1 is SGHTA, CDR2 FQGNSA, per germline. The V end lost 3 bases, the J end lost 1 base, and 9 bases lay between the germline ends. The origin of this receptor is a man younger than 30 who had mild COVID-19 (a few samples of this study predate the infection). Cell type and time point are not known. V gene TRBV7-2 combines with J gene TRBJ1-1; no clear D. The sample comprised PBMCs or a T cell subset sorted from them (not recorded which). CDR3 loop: CASSFSGQNTEAFF. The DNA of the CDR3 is TGTGCCAGCAGCTTCTCCGGGCAGAACACTGAAGCTTTCTTT.